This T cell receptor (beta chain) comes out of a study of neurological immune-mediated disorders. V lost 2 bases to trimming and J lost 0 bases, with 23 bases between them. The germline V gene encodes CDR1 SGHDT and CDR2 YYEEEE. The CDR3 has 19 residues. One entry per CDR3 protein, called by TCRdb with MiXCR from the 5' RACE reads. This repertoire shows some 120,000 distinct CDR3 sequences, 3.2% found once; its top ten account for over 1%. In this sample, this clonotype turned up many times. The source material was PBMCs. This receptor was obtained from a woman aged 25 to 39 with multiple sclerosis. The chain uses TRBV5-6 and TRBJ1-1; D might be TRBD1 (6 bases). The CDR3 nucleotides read TGTGCCAGCAGCTTAGAGGCGACGGGACACGAGATCATGAACACTGAAGCTTTCTTT. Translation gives CASSLEATGHEIMNTEAFF. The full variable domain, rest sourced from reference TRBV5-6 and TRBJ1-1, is DAGVTQSPTHLIKTRGQQVTLRCSPKSGHDTVSWYQQALGQGPQFIFQYYEEEERQRGNFPDRFSGHQFPNYSSELNVNALLLGDSALYLCASSLEATGHEIMNTEAFFGQGTRLTVV.